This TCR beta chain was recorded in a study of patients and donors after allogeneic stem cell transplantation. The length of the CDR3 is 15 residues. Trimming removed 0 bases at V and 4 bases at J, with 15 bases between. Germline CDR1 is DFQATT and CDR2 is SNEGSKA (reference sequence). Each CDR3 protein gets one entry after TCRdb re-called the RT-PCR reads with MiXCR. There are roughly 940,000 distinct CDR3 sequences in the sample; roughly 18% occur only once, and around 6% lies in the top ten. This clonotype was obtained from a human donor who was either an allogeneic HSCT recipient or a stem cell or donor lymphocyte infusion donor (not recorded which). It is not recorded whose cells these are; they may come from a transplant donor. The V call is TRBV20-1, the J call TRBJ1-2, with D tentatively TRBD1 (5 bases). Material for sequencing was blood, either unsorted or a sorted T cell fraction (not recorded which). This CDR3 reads CSAREESGRSYGYTF. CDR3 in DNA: TGCAGTGCTAGAGAAGAGTCAGGGAGGAGCTATGGCTACACCTTC.